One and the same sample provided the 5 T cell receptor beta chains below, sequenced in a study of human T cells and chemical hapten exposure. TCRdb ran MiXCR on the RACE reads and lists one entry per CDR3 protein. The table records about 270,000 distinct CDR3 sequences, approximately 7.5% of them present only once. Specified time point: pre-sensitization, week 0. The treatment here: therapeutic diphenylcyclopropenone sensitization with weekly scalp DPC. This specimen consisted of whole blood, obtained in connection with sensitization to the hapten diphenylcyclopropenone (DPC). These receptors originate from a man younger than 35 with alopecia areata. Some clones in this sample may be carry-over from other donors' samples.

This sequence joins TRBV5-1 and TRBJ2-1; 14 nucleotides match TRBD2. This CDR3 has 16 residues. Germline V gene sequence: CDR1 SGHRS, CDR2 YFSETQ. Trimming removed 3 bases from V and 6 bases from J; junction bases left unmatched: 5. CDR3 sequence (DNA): TGCGCCAGCAGCTATCCCGGACTAGCGGGGGGCAATGAGCAGTTCTTC. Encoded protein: CASSYPGLAGGNEQFF.

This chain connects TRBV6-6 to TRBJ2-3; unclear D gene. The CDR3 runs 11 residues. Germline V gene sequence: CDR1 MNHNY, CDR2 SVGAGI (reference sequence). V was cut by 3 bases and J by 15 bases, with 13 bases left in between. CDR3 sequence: CASSYSDQEYF. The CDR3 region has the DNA TGTGCCAGCAGTTATTCCGACCAAGAATATTTT.

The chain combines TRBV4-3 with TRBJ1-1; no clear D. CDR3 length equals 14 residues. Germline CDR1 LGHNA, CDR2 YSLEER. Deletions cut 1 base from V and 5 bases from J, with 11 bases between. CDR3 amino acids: CASSQGLWVTEAFF. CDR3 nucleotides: TGCGCCAGCAGCCAAGGTCTTTGGGTGACTGAAGCTTTCTTT.

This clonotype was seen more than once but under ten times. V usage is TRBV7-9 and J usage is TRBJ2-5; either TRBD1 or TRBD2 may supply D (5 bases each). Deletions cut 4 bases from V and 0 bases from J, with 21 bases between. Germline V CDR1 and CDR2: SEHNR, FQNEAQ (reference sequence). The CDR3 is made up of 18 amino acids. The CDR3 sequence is CASSSGTQIGEYQETQYF. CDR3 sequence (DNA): TGTGCCAGCAGCTCCGGGACCCAGATAGGGGAGTACCAAGAGACCCAGTACTTC.

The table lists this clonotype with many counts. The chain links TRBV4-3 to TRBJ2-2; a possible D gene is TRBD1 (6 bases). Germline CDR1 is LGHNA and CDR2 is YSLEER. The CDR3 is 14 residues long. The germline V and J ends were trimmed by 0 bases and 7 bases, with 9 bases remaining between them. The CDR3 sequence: CASSQEAGVGELFF. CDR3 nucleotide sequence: TGCGCCAGCAGCCAAGAAGCAGGGGTCGGGGAGCTGTTTTTT.